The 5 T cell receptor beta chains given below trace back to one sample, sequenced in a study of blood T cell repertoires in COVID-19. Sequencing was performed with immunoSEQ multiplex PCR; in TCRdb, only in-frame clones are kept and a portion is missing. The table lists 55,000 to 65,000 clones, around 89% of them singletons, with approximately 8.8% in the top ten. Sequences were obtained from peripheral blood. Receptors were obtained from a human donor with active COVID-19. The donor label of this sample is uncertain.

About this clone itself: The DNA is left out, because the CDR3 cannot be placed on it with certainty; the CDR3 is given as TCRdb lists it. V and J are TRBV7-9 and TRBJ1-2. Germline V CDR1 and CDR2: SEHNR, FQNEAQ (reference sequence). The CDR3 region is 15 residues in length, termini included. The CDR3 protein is CASSFLWTGDYGYTF.

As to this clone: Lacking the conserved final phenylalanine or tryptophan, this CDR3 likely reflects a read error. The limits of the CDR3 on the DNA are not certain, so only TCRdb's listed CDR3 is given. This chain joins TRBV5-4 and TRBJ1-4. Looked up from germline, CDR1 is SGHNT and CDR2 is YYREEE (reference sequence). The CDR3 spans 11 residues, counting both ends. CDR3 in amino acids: CASSLSKGGHY.

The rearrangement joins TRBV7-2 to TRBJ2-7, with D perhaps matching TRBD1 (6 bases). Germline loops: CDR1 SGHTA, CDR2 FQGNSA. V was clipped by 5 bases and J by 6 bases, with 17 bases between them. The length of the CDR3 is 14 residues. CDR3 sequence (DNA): TGTGCCAGCAGCGGGGGTGTTAGGGGGAGCGAGCAGTACTTC. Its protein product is CASSGGVRGSEQYF. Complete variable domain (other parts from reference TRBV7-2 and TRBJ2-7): GAGVSQSPSNKVTEKGKDVELRCDPISGHTALYWYRQSLGQGLEFLIYFQGNSAPDKSGLPSDRFSAERTGGSVSTLTIQRTQQEDSAVYLCASSGGVRGSEQYFGPGTRLTVT.

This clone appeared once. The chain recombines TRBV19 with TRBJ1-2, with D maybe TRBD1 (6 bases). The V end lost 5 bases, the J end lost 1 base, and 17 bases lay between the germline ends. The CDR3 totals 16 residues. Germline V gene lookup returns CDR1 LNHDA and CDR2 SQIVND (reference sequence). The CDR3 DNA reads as TGTGCCAGTAGTCCGAGAACCGGGACAATTAACTATGGCTACACCTTC. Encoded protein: CASSPRTGTINYGYTF.

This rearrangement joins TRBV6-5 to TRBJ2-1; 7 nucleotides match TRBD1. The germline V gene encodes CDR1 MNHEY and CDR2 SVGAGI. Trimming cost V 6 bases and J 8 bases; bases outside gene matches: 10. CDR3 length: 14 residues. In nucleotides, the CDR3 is TGTGCCAGCAGGCCGACAGGGATTGGCGATGAGCAGTTCTTC. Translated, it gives CASRPTGIGDEQFF.